These 3 T cell receptor beta chains were all obtained from the same sample, sequenced in a study of blood T cell repertoires in COVID-19. Sequencing used immunoSEQ multiplex PCR; TCRdb keeps in-frame clones, though not all of them. The sample has roughly 250,000 clones; nearly 85% are singletons. The sample consisted of peripheral blood. The source of these receptors is a human donor in a cohort sampled during active COVID-19.

The J gene is TRBJ1-5, the V gene TRBV28; 11 bases line up with TRBD1. Germline CDR1 and CDR2: MDHEN and SYDVKM. V shed 1 base, J shed 5 bases, and the junction held 13 bases outside the gene matches. This CDR3 is built from 19 residues. The CDR3 region is CASSLFGPGTGGGDQPQHF. CDR3 DNA sequence: TGTGCCAGCAGTTTATTTGGCCCGGGGACAGGGGGGGGAGATCAGCCCCAGCATTTT.

This chain links TRBV6-2 or TRBV6-3 with TRBJ1-1, with a possible D match to TRBD1 (5 bases). The germline V gene encodes CDR1 MNHEY and CDR2 SVGEGT. V lost 6 bases, J lost 1 base, and 15 bases lay in between. This CDR3 is 15 amino acids long. CDR3 DNA sequence: TGTGCCAGCAGCGGACACAGGACCCAGAACACTGAAGCTTTCTTT. Translation gives CASSGHRTQNTEAFF.

The chain employs TRBV5-6 and TRBJ2-7; 8 positions match TRBD1. The CDR3 sequence is 14 residues long. Germline values: CDR1 SGHDT, CDR2 YYEEEE. J gave up 5 bases and V 5 bases, and 9 bases lay outside the gene matches. The CDR3 DNA follows: TGTGCCAGCAGATATGACAGGGGCTACGACGAGCAGTACTTC. Residues: CASRYDRGYDEQYF.